The 21 T cell receptor beta chains below come from one sample, sequenced in a study of cytomegalovirus exposure and HLA in healthy donors. PCR employed 60 Vbeta and 13 Jbeta primers. The table came from immunoSEQ multiplex PCR; TCRdb's copy has only in-frame clones and leaves some out. The sample records approximately 200,000 clones, 75% to 85% being singletons. The source material was PBMCs. The receptors shown here come from a girl between 5 and 17 years old in good health and CMV-seropositive.

The chain has TRBV5-1 and TRBJ1-1; no reliable D call. In germline, CDR1 is SGHRS, CDR2 YFSETQ. Trimming took off 1 base at V and 5 bases at J, with 9 bases between the two ends. The CDR3 sequence is 13 residues long. The CDR3 sequence is CASSLKAGTEAFF. The CDR3 DNA follows: TGCGCCAGCAGCTTGAAGGCGGGGACTGAAGCTTTCTTT. Variable domain in full (rest from reference TRBV5-1 and TRBJ1-1): KAGVTQTPRYLIKTRGQQVTLSCSPISGHRSVSWYQQTPGQGLQFLFEYFSETQRNKGNFPGRFSGRQFSNSRSEMNVSTLELGDSALYLCASSLKAGTEAFFGQGTRLTVV.

For this clone: This same CDR3 is encoded by further DNA sequences in the sample. This chain links TRBV7-2 with TRBJ2-3, with 7 nucleotides matching TRBD2. The CDR3 sequence is 15 residues long. V was pared by 2 bases and J by 2 bases, with 4 bases of the junction left unmatched. Per germline, CDR1 SGHTA and CDR2 FQGNSA. The CDR3 nucleotides are TGTGCCAGCAGCTTATGGCGGGGGTCCACAGATACGCAGTATTTT. Its protein product is CASSLWRGSTDTQYF.

This sequence joins TRBV10-1 and TRBJ2-3, with no clear D. CDR3 length equals 12 residues. The ends were cut back, 0 bases at V and 8 bases at J, with 6 bases in the middle. Per the germline V gene, CDR1 is WNHNN and CDR2 is SYGVQD (reference sequence). The CDR3 loop is CASSESGFTQYF. The CDR3, as DNA: TGCGCCAGCAGTGAGTCGGGCTTTACGCAGTATTTT.

V usage is TRBV18 and J usage is TRBJ2-1; 10 bases are shared with TRBD2. Germline CDR1 is KGHSH and CDR2 is LQKENI. This CDR3 spans 16 amino acids. The ends lost 1 base at V and 6 bases at J; junction bases unmatched: 6. DNA of the CDR3: TGTGCCAGCTCACCACGGCTAGCGGGGGAAATCAATGAGCAGTTCTTC. It yields the protein CASSPRLAGEINEQFF.

V usage is TRBV10-1 and J usage is TRBJ2-3; D is possibly TRBD2 (6 bases). This CDR3 has 14 residues. V lost 4 bases and J lost 3, with 11 bases in between. CDR1 is WNHNN, CDR2 SYGVQD, per germline (reference sequence). In DNA, the CDR3 is TGCGCCAGCAGTGGGGGACTCACGACAGATACGCAGTATTTT. This translates into CASSGGLTTDTQYF.

The chain has TRBV6-1 and TRBJ1-6, with D unresolved. V lost 5 bases and J 3 bases, leaving 8 bases between the germline ends. There are 14 residues in the CDR3. The germline V gene has CDR1 MNHNS and CDR2 SASEGT. CDR3 in amino acids: CASSTQVYNSPLHF. The CDR3, as DNA: TGTGCCAGCAGTACGCAGGTCTATAATTCACCCCTCCACTTT.

The chain carries TRBV6-5 and TRBJ2-7; possible D gene TRBD1, 6 bases. Germline V gene data show CDR1 as MNHEY and CDR2 as SVGAGI. The CDR3 totals 14 residues. V was trimmed by 6 bases and J by 2 bases, leaving 14 bases between them. The CDR3 reads CASRVQGRPYEQYF. CDR3 DNA: TGTGCCAGCAGGGTTCAGGGGCGCCCCTACGAGCAGTACTTC.

This clone was counted only a few times. The chain joins TRBV19 to TRBJ2-1; no reliable D call. In germline, CDR1 is LNHDA, CDR2 SQIVND (reference sequence). Trimming stripped 3 bases from V and 7 bases from J, with 7 bases between. The CDR3 is made up of 12 amino acids. The CDR3 protein is CASSIFINEQFF. The CDR3 DNA is TGTGCCAGTAGTATCTTTATAAATGAGCAGTTCTTC. The complete variable domain, with remaining parts taken from reference TRBV19 and TRBJ2-1, reads DGGITQSPKYLFRKEGQNVTLSCEQNLNHDAMYWYRQDPGQGLRLIYYSQIVNDFQKGDIAEGYSVSREKKESFPLTVTSAQKNPTAFYLCASSIFINEQFFGPGTRLTVL.

The rearrangement joins TRBV7-6 to TRBJ2-2, with a tentative D call TRBD2 (6 bases). Trimming shortened V by 3 bases and J by 7 bases, and 9 bases separated the two germline ends. Germline values: CDR1 SGHVS, CDR2 FNYEAQ. The CDR3 runs 13 residues. The CDR3 bases are TGTGCCAGCAGCTTCGGGAGTTTCGGGGAGCTGTTTTTT. The encoded protein is CASSFGSFGELFF.

The rearrangement uses TRBV7-8 and TRBJ2-3; TRBD2 might be the D (5 bases). From germline, CDR1 is SGHVS and CDR2 FQNEAQ. This CDR3 has 15 residues. Between the trimmed V and J ends, which lost 2 bases and 3 bases, there was a span of 12 bases. The CDR3 coding sequence is TGTGCCAGCAGCTTATGGTTATCGGGGACAGATACGCAGTATTTT. Translated: CASSLWLSGTDTQYF.

The genes are TRBV7-2 and TRBJ2-3; D may be TRBD2 (5 bases). This CDR3 has 13 amino acids. CDR1 is SGHTA, CDR2 FQGNSA, per germline. V was pared by 11 bases and J by 2 bases, with 14 bases between. The CDR3 coding sequence is TGTGCCGCTAGAGCGGCCCCCACAGATACGCAGTATTTT. This codes for CAARAAPTDTQYF.

This clone was seen only once. The chain links TRBV12-5 to TRBJ2-1; no reliable D call. V was trimmed by 3 bases and J by 4 bases, leaving 7 bases between them. Germline V gene lookup returns CDR1 LGHNT and CDR2 FRNRAP. The CDR3 contains 13 residues. The CDR3 nucleotides are TGTGCTAGTGGTTTATCGGTGTACAATGAGCAGTTCTTC. This translates into CASGLSVYNEQFF.

This rearrangement joins TRBV19 to TRBJ2-4, with D possibly being TRBD1 (6 bases). Trimming cost V 3 bases and J 8 bases, with 14 bases left between them. Germline lookup yields CDR1 LNHDA and CDR2 SQIVND (reference sequence). The CDR3 loop spans 14 amino acids. CDR3: CASSMQGIRDIQYF. Written as DNA, the CDR3 is TGTGCCAGTAGTATGCAGGGGATTAGAGACATTCAGTACTTC.

The chain links TRBV30 to TRBJ1-4, with a weak D call TRBD1 (6 bases). From germline, CDR1 is GTSNPN and CDR2 SVGIG (reference sequence). With 1 base removed from V and 7 bases from J, the gap between germline ends came to 10 bases. This CDR3 spans 13 amino acids. CDR3: CAWSAQGSEKLFF. The CDR3 coding sequence is TGTGCCTGGAGTGCGCAGGGGAGTGAAAAACTGTTTTTT.

The J gene is TRBJ2-2, the V gene TRBV5-4, with 12 bases that match TRBD1. Germline V gene sequence: CDR1 SGHNT, CDR2 YYREEE (reference sequence). This CDR3 contains 16 residues. V dropped 5 bases and J dropped 4; count of bases not matched to a gene: 6. The CDR3 sequence is CASRQGQGAGTGELFF. The DNA of the CDR3 is TGTGCCAGCAGGCAGGGACAGGGGGCAGGCACCGGGGAGCTGTTTTTT.

The chain is built from TRBV10-2 and TRBJ2-1; perhaps TRBD2 as D (9 bases). This CDR3 has 17 residues. Deletions cut 4 bases from V and 1 base from J, with 17 bases between. Germline V CDR1 and CDR2: WSHSY, SAAADI. In DNA, the CDR3 is TGCGCCAGCAGTGGTACAGGGGGACTAGCTTCCTACAATGAGCAGTTCTTC. Amino acid sequence: CASSGTGGLASYNEQFF.

The genes are TRBV5-6 and TRBJ2-5; TRBD1 is a possible D gene (5 bases). CDR3 length equals 13 residues. The V end was cut by 2 bases, the J end by 2 bases, with 7 bases between. Germline assignment: CDR1 SGHDT and CDR2 YYEEEE. The CDR3: CASSLRGQETQYF. The DNA of the CDR3 is TGTGCCAGCAGCTTAAGGGGTCAAGAGACCCAGTACTTC.

This clone appeared a few times. CDR3 nucleotides: TGCGCCAGCAGACGGGCTGAAGGGGGCATGAACACTGAAGCTTTCTTT. This encodes CASRRAEGGMNTEAFF. The chain links TRBV5-1 to TRBJ1-1; the match to TRBD1 covers 7 bases. V trimming: 5 bases; J trimming: 0 bases; junction bases outside the gene matches: 10. The CDR3 is made up of 16 amino acids. The V gene's germline CDR1 is SGHRS and CDR2 YFSETQ.

This clone was seen once. DNA for the CDR3: TGCGCCAGCAGCCAAGTCATTAGCGGGGGAACCGATATATACTACGAGCAGTACTTC. Its protein product is CASSQVISGGTDIYYEQYF. This chain joins TRBV4-3 and TRBJ2-7; TRBD2 aligns across 9 bases. V gave up 1 base and J gave up 3 bases; unmatched junction bases: 16. Looked up from germline, CDR1 is LGHNA and CDR2 is YSLEER. The CDR3 has 19 amino acids.

V is TRBV13 and J is TRBJ2-1; TRBD2 matches 8 bases. This CDR3 is 15 amino acids long. In germline, CDR1 is PRHDT, CDR2 FYEKMQ (reference sequence). J was trimmed by 3 bases and V by 1 base; bases with no gene match: 2. The CDR3 loop reads CASSLAGGIYNEQFF. The CDR3 DNA follows: TGTGCCAGCAGCTTAGCGGGGGGGATCTACAATGAGCAGTTCTTC.

The chain uses TRBV6-4 and TRBJ1-5; 8 bases fit TRBD1. Trimming took 9 bases from V and 2 from J; bases not matched to a gene: 6. Germline CDR1 is MRHNA and CDR2 is SNTAGT. The CDR3 spans 14 residues. The CDR3 DNA sequence: TGTGCCAGGCACAGGGGGACGGGCAATCAGCCCCAGCATTTT. This codes for CARHRGTGNQPQHF.